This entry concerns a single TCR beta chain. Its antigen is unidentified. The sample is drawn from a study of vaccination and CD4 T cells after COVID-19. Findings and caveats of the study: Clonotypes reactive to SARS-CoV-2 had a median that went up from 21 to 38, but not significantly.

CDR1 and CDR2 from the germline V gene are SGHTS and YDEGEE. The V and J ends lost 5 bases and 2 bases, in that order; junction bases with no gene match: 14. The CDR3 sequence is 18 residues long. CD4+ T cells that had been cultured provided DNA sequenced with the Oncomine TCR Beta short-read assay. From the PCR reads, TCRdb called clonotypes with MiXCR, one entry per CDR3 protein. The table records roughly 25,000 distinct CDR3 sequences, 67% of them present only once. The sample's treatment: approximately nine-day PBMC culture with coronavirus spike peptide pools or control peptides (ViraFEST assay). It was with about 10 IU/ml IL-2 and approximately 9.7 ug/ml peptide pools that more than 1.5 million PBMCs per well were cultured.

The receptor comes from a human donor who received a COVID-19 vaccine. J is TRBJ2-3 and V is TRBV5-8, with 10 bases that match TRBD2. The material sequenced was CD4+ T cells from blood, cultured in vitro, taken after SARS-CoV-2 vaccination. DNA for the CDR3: TGTGCCAGCAGTCAGTATGATACTAGCGGGACCTACACAGATACGCAGTATTTT. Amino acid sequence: CASSQYDTSGTYTDTQYF.